The rows below give T cell receptor beta chains drawn from one sample of a study of blood T cells in healthy people across ages. TCRdb re-analysed the 5' RACE reads in MiXCR, keeping a single row per CDR3 protein. The data hold about 1,800,000 distinct CDR3 sequences, with roughly 27% observed a single time. Material for sequencing was blood. The receptor set was obtained from a woman under 40 in good health. Each CDR3 is given with its conserved first and last residue. A D gene is named only where the DNA matches it firmly. Part of the rows lack a size; the others show once, few, many or a class for expanded clones.

j_call,d_call,v_call,clone_size,cdr3_length,cdr3_aa,cdr3_nt
TRBJ2-7,TRBD2,TRBV7-2,-,16,CASSPAGGGGYNEQYF,TGTGCCAGCAGCCCCGCGGGCGGGGGAGGCTACAATGAGCAGTACTTC
TRBJ2-3,-,TRBV12-3/TRBV12-4,-,12,CASSLKGNTQYF,TGTGCCAGCAGTTTGAAAGGCAATACGCAGTATTTT
TRBJ1-1,-,TRBV20-1,-,13,CSAKGTLDTEAFF,TGCAGTGCGAAAGGGACACTGGACACTGAAGCTTTCTTT
TRBJ2-1,TRBD2,TRBV5-5,few,17,CASSPRGSGGVYNEQFF,TGTGCCAGCAGCCCCAGGGGAAGCGGGGGGGTTTACAATGAGCAGTTCTTC
TRBJ2-1,-,TRBV7-2,few,13,CASSFIRGYEQFF,TGTGCCAGCAGCTTCATCCGGGGTTATGAGCAGTTCTTC
TRBJ1-1,-,TRBV20-1,-,12,CSARKGCTEAFF,TGCAGTGCCCGGAAGGGGTGCACTGAAGCTTTCTTT
TRBJ1-1,-,TRBV28,once,14,CASSSITRQAEAFF,TGTGCCAGCAGTTCGATAACAAGACAGGCTGAAGCTTTCTTT
TRBJ1-1,-,TRBV5-1,-,15,CASSVSGRGNTEAFF,TGCGCCAGCAGCGTCTCGGGGAGGGGGAACACTGAAGCTTTCTTT
TRBJ1-6,-,TRBV12-3/TRBV12-4,-,14,CASSLGTDSAPLHF,TGTGCCAGCAGTTTAGGGACAGACTCGGCACCCCTCCACTTT
TRBJ2-1,TRBD1,TRBV6-6,few,13,CASGWDRQETQFF,TGTGCCAGCGGATGGGACAGGCAAGAGACCCAGTTCTTC
TRBJ2-7,TRBD2,TRBV18,few,15,CASSRTSGRANEQYF,TGTGCCAGCTCACGGACTAGCGGGAGGGCCAACGAGCAGTACTTC
TRBJ2-7,TRBD2,TRBV5-1,-,20,CASSSRPIGTSGRDHYEQYF,TGCGCCAGCAGCTCTCGTCCTATCGGGACTAGCGGGAGAGACCACTACGAGCAGTACTTC
TRBJ2-7,-,TRBV20-1,few,16,CSARDPRASATYEQYF,TGCAGTGCTAGAGATCCGCGGGCTAGCGCCACATACGAGCAGTACTTC
TRBJ2-2,-,TRBV2,-,14,CASSPIPRAGELFF,TGTGCCAGCAGCCCCATTCCCCGGGCCGGGGAGCTGTTTTTT
TRBJ2-1,TRBD1,TRBV7-9,-,16,CASSPGTAERYNEQFF,TGTGCCAGCAGCCCAGGGACAGCGGAAAGATACAATGAGCAGTTCTTC
TRBJ2-1,-,TRBV18,few,14,CASSPGFGNNEQFF,TGTGCCAGCTCACCCGGTTTCGGGAACAATGAGCAGTTCTTC
TRBJ2-1,-,TRBV7-2,-,15,CASSLMPLEGNEQFF,TGTGCCAGCAGCTTAATGCCTTTAGAGGGCAATGAGCAGTTCTTC
TRBJ2-7,-,TRBV7-2,once,15,CASSRDPGSEDEQYF,TGTGCCAGCAGCCGAGACCCCGGGAGCGAAGACGAGCAGTACTTC
TRBJ2-3,TRBD2,TRBV7-3,-,15,CASSPGLGSTDTQYF,TGTGCCAGCAGCCCTGGACTAGGAAGCACAGATACGCAGTATTTT
TRBJ2-5,-,TRBV29-1,few,12,CSALGDQETQYF,TGCAGCGCTCTGGGGGACCAAGAGACCCAGTACTTC
TRBJ2-4,-,TRBV24-1,few,13,CATKGRIEDIQYF,TGTGCCACCAAGGGGAGAATAGAGGACATTCAGTACTTC
TRBJ2-1,TRBD2,TRBV4-2,-,17,CASSQDWASGGANEQFF,TGTGCCAGCAGCCAAGATTGGGCTAGCGGGGGGGCGAATGAGCAGTTCTTC
TRBJ2-5,-,TRBV7-9,few,13,CASSLSSIETQYF,TGTGCCAGCAGCTTATCTAGTATCGAGACCCAGTACTTC
TRBJ1-4,TRBD1,TRBV2,many,15,CASSEAGTGNEKLFF,TGTGCCAGCAGTGAAGCCGGGACAGGGAATGAAAAACTGTTTTTT
TRBJ1-2,-,TRBV7-9,-,12,CAIMLGDYGYTF,TGTGCCATTATGTTGGGGGACTATGGCTACACCTTC
TRBJ1-2,-,TRBV12-3/TRBV12-4,-,17,CASSPPISSRLAHGYTF,TGTGCCAGCAGTCCACCCATCTCGTCCCGCTTAGCTCATGGCTACACCTTC
TRBJ1-5,-,TRBV24-1,-,15,CATSDTGTSNQPQHF,TGTGCCACCAGTGATACCGGGACGTCCAATCAGCCCCAGCATTTT
TRBJ2-3,TRBD1,TRBV7-2,-,14,CASSATGGGDTQYF,TGTGCCAGCAGCGCGACAGGGGGCGGTGATACGCAGTATTTT
TRBJ2-7,TRBD1,TRBV5-1,many,16,CASSLDRGQGPYEQYF,TGCGCCAGCAGCTTGGATAGGGGACAGGGGCCCTACGAGCAGTACTTC
TRBJ1-4,-,TRBV12-3/TRBV12-4,-,12,CASRRGNEKLFF,TGTGCCAGCAGGAGAGGGAATGAAAAACTGTTTTTT
TRBJ2-1,TRBD2,TRBV6-5,few,18,CASSYSTASGSQRNEQFF,TGTGCCAGCAGTTACTCGACTGCTAGCGGGAGCCAGCGCAATGAGCAGTTCTTC
TRBJ2-2,-,TRBV5-5,few,16,CASSFGHATNTGELFF,TGTGCCAGCAGCTTCGGACACGCAACGAACACCGGGGAGCTGTTTTTT
TRBJ2-1,-,TRBV18,few,15,CASSPTGPPASEQFF,TGTGCCAGCTCACCTACGGGACCGCCCGCGAGTGAGCAGTTCTTC
TRBJ2-5,TRBD2,TRBV27,many,16,CAQGTSGGYIQETQYF,TGTGCCCAAGGGACTAGCGGGGGGTATATCCAAGAGACCCAGTACTTC
TRBJ2-3,TRBD1,TRBV7-2,-,14,CASSEGTGTDTQYF,TGTGCCAGCAGCGAGGGGACAGGGACAGATACGCAGTATTTT
TRBJ2-3,-,TRBV7-3,many,15,CASSLGDTSTDTQYF,TGTGCCAGCAGCTTAGGGGACACCTCCACAGATACGCAGTATTTT
TRBJ1-6,-,TRBV5-1,few,16,CASSSGHADLNSPLHF,TGCGCCAGCAGCAGTGGTCACGCAGACTTAAATTCACCCCTCCACTTT
TRBJ2-3,-,TRBV5-1,few,14,CASSSRQRTDTQYF,TGCGCCAGCAGCTCTCGACAGCGCACAGATACGCAGTATTTT
TRBJ1-3,-,TRBV29-1,-,16,CSAMIDRSHSGNTIYF,TGCAGCGCGATGATTGACAGGTCTCACTCTGGAAACACCATATATTTT
TRBJ1-2,TRBD1,TRBV7-2,few,15,CASSPGQGGDYGYTF,TGTGCCAGCAGCCCGGGACAGGGTGGGGACTATGGCTACACCTTC
TRBJ2-3,-,TRBV7-3,-,16,CASSPPGGAYQDSQYF,TGTGCCAGCAGCCCGCCTGGGGGGGCCTATCAAGATTCGCAGTATTTT